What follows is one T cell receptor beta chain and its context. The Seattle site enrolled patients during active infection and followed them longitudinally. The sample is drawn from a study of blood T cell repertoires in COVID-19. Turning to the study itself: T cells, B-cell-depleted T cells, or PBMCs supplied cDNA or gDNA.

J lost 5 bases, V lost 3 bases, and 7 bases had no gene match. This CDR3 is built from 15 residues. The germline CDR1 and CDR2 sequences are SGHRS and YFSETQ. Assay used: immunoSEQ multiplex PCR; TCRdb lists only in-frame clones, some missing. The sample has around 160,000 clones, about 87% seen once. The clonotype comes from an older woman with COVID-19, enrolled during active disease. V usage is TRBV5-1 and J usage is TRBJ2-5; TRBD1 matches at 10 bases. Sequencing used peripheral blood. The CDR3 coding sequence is TGCGCCAGCAGCTGGGGACAGGGGTTCGGGGAGACCCAGTACTTC. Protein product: CASSWGQGFGETQYF.